One sample yielded the 29 T cell receptor beta chains listed below, sequenced in a study of blood T cell repertoires in COVID-19. The protocol was immunoSEQ multiplex PCR, while the TCRdb copy is restricted to in-frame clones and leaves out a portion. The repertoire consists of some 110,000 clones, with 65% to 85% occurring once and the leading ten covering 0.83%. The sequenced sample was peripheral blood. These TCRs come from an older woman with acute or convalescent COVID-19.

The J gene is TRBJ2-4, the V gene TRBV5-1; 9 bases agree with TRBD1. CDR1 and CDR2 from the germline V gene are SGHRS and YFSETQ. J was trimmed by 7 bases and V by 4 bases; bases with no gene match: 6. CDR3 size: 14 residues. The CDR3: CASSTDRGMNIQYF. The CDR3 nucleotides read TGCGCCAGCAGCACGGACAGGGGTATGAACATTCAGTACTTC.

The V gene is TRBV5-4, the J gene TRBJ1-3; the match to TRBD1 covers 9 bases. The CDR3 length is 15 residues. V lost 0 bases, J lost 4 bases, and 2 bases stayed unmatched. CDR1 is SGHNT, CDR2 YYREEE, per germline (reference sequence). Here the CDR3 reads CASSLEGQGGNTIYF. DNA of the CDR3: TGTGCCAGCAGCTTGGAGGGACAGGGAGGAAACACCATATATTTT. Complete variable domain (other parts from reference TRBV5-4 and TRBJ1-3): ETGVTQSPTHLIKTRGQQVTLRCSSQSGHNTVSWYQQALGQGPQFIFQYYREEENGRGNFPPRFSGLQFPNYSSELNVNALELDDSALYLCASSLEGQGGNTIYFGEGSWLTVV.

The chain links TRBV7-8 to TRBJ2-7; D might be TRBD1 (6 bases). CDR1 SGHVS and CDR2 FQNEAQ come from the germline V gene. The CDR3 is 15 amino acids. Trimming pared 10 bases from V and 5 bases from J, leaving 24 bases between. CDR3 bases: TGTGCCACATCAATGGGGGCCGGGTATGCGAACGAGCAGTACTTC. Residues: CATSMGAGYANEQYF.

The chain joins TRBV27 to TRBJ2-6, with 14 bases identical to TRBD2. This CDR3 contains 21 residues. Germline V gene lookup returns CDR1 MNHEY and CDR2 SMNVEV (reference sequence). J was trimmed by 0 bases and V by 4 bases; bases with no gene match: 11. This chain's CDR3 is CASSSPGLAGGYSSGANVLTF. In DNA form, the CDR3 reads TGTGCCAGCAGTTCCCCCGGACTAGCGGGGGGCTATAGCTCTGGGGCCAACGTCCTGACTTTC.

The gene calls are TRBV4-1 and TRBJ2-7; a possible D gene is TRBD2 (7 bases). The CDR3 is 16 amino acids. The germline V gene has CDR1 MGHRA and CDR2 YSYEKL. With 3 bases removed from V and 4 bases from J, the gap between germline ends came to 19 bases. The CDR3 DNA sequence: TGCGCCAGCAGCCAGGGGGGGGGCATATCGCGTTACGAGCAGTACTTC. As protein: CASSQGGGISRYEQYF.

The V call is TRBV7-8, the J call TRBJ1-5, with D perhaps TRBD1 (6 bases). Per the germline V gene, CDR1 is SGHVS and CDR2 is FQNEAQ. The length of the CDR3 is 17 residues. Between the trimmed V and J ends, which lost 5 bases and 1 base, there was a span of 18 bases. DNA for the CDR3: TGTGCCAGCAGCCCTCCGGGACAAAGAAGGAGCAATCAGCCCCAGCATTTT. It translates to CASSPPGQRRSNQPQHF.

CDR3 DNA sequence: TGTGCCAGCAGTTATGGGGGCCTAGCCAAAAACATTCAGTACTTC. It specifies CASSYGGLAKNIQYF. J is TRBJ2-4 and V is TRBV28; a weak D match, TRBD1 (6 bases). Germline V lookup: CDR1 MDHEN, CDR2 SYDVKM. CDR3 size: 15 residues. V lost 4 bases and J 0 bases, leaving 10 bases between the germline ends.

The V gene is TRBV2, the J gene TRBJ2-7, with unresolved D. CDR3 length: 12 amino acids. Germline lookup yields CDR1 SNHLY and CDR2 FYNNEI. Trimming stripped 5 bases from V and 5 bases from J, with 10 bases between. The CDR3 region is CASSQDRDEQYF. The CDR3 nucleotides are TGTGCCAGCAGTCAAGACCGGGACGAGCAGTACTTC.

The V call is TRBV5-1, the J call TRBJ2-7, with D unclear. The CDR3 is 13 residues long. Between the trimmed V and J ends, which lost 0 bases and 10 bases, there was a span of 14 bases. Germline loops: CDR1 SGHRS, CDR2 YFSETQ. This CDR3 is CASSLEGAGHQYF. CDR3 coding DNA: TGCGCCAGCAGCTTGGAAGGCGCAGGCCACCAGTACTTC. The full variable domain, rest sourced from reference TRBV5-1 and TRBJ2-7, is KAGVTQTPRYLIKTRGQQVTLSCSPISGHRSVSWYQQTPGQGLQFLFEYFSETQRNKGNFPGRFSGRQFSNSRSEMNVSTLELGDSALYLCASSLEGAGHQYFGPGTRLTVT.

The CDR3 nucleotides are TGTGCCAGCAGGGATCAGGGGGCAGGTACTGAAGCTTTCTTT. It encodes CASRDQGAGTEAFF. The chain joins TRBV6-5 to TRBJ1-1; TRBD1 matches 8 bases. With V trimmed by 6 bases and J by 5 bases, 8 bases remained unmatched. This CDR3 has 14 amino acids. Germline V lookup: CDR1 MNHEY, CDR2 SVGAGI.

The V gene is TRBV5-6, the J gene TRBJ1-5, with a possible D match to TRBD1 (6 bases). The V end was cut by 2 bases, the J end by 1 base, with 7 bases between. The CDR3 length is 14 residues. Looked up from germline, CDR1 is SGHDT and CDR2 is YYEEEE. The CDR3 bases are TGTGCCAGCAGCTTTACAGGGAGCAATCAGCCCCAGCATTTT. Its translation is CASSFTGSNQPQHF. Drawing the rest from reference TRBV5-6 and TRBJ1-5, the complete variable domain is DAGVTQSPTHLIKTRGQQVTLRCSPKSGHDTVSWYQQALGQGPQFIFQYYEEEERQRGNFPDRFSGHQFPNYSSELNVNALLLGDSALYLCASSFTGSNQPQHFGDGTRLSIL.

The chain couples TRBV24-1 to TRBJ1-2, with unresolved D. Trimming removed 3 bases from V and 4 bases from J, with 11 bases in between. Germline CDR1 reads KGHDR; CDR2 reads SFDVKD. This CDR3 contains 14 residues. The DNA for the CDR3 is TGTGCCACCAGTGATCACGACATGGCCTATGGCTACACCTTC. Its protein product is CATSDHDMAYGYTF.

V usage is TRBV6-5 and J usage is TRBJ1-4; TRBD1 agrees at 7 bases. The CDR3 covers 15 residues. J gave up 8 bases and V 0 bases, and 6 bases lay outside the gene matches. Germline assignment: CDR1 MNHEY and CDR2 SVGAGI. CDR3 coding DNA: TGTGCCAGCAGTTACTCGTACAGGGGTGGGGAAAAACTGTTTTTT. Translating gives CASSYSYRGGEKLFF.

CDR3 sequence: CASSHLGQGGRDEQYF. DNA for the CDR3: TGTGCCAGCAGCCACTTGGGCCAAGGGGGTCGGGACGAGCAGTACTTC. V usage is TRBV5-4 and J usage is TRBJ2-7, with D tentatively TRBD1 (6 bases). V lost 4 bases, J lost 5 bases, and 22 bases lay in between. CDR1 and CDR2 (germline): SGHNT, YYREEE (reference sequence). This CDR3 contains 16 residues.

V is TRBV3-1 (or the pseudogene TRBV3-2) and J is TRBJ2-3; TRBD2 matches 10 bases. Looked up from germline, CDR1 is LGHDT and CDR2 is YNNKEL (reference sequence). V lost 1 base to trimming and J lost 6 bases; unmatched junction nucleotides: 1. The CDR3 contains 14 residues. CDR3 protein: CASSQGLAGDTQYF. The DNA for the CDR3 is TGTGCCAGCAGCCAAGGACTAGCGGGTGATACGCAGTATTTT.

This clone was detected only a few times. The chain links TRBV9 to TRBJ1-2, with 7 bases lining up with TRBD1. V shed 5 bases and J 4 bases; nucleotides not matched to a gene: 5. The CDR3 has 13 residues. Germline V gene lookup returns CDR1 SGDLS and CDR2 YYNGEE. The CDR3 region is CASSRQGGYGYTF. In DNA, the CDR3 is TGTGCCAGCAGTCGACAGGGAGGCTATGGCTACACCTTC.

V gene TRBV18 combines with J gene TRBJ1-1, with D possibly matching TRBD1 (5 bases). The V and J ends lost 0 bases and 3 bases respectively, with 8 bases between them. This CDR3 has 14 amino acids. In germline, CDR1 is KGHSH, CDR2 LQKENI. The CDR3 protein is CASSPPGGYTEAFF. Here the CDR3 DNA reads TGTGCCAGCTCACCACCGGGGGGATACACTGAAGCTTTCTTT.

Points on this clone: Because the CDR3's place on the DNA is in doubt, the DNA is left out and the CDR3 is given as listed by TCRdb. The chain is built from TRBV5-1 and TRBJ1-2; the D segment call TRBD1 is taken from the table without a DNA check. Germline CDR1 is SGHRS and CDR2 is YFSETQ. The CDR3 totals 12 residues, both ends included. CDR3 protein: CASSFGQGADTF.

V and J are TRBV28 and TRBJ2-2, with D tentatively TRBD2 (7 bases). V lost 6 bases and J lost 1, with 12 bases in between. From germline, CDR1 is MDHEN and CDR2 SYDVKM. The CDR3 is made up of 15 amino acids. CDR3 DNA: TGTGCCAGCAGAGGGGGGAGGGGGAACACCGGGGAGCTGTTTTTT. It codes for CASRGGRGNTGELFF.

In its sample, this clone was seen once. The chain recombines TRBV27 with TRBJ1-5; D perhaps matches TRBD1 (6 bases). Trimming shortened V by 5 bases and J by 4 bases, and 15 bases separated the two germline ends. Per the germline V gene, CDR1 is MNHEY and CDR2 is SMNVEV (reference sequence). The CDR3 covers 15 residues. The DNA for the CDR3 is TGTGCCAGCAGTCTGAGGCGGGGGGCTAATCAGCCCCAGCATTTT. Translated, it gives CASSLRRGANQPQHF.

The chain is built from TRBV4-1 and TRBJ1-3; D may be TRBD1 (5 bases). Germline V lookup: CDR1 MGHRA, CDR2 YSYEKL. Trimming took off 0 bases at V and 0 bases at J, with 9 bases between the two ends. This CDR3 spans 16 amino acids. CDR3 nucleotides: TGCGCCAGCAGCCAAGACGGCACAGGCTCTGGAAACACCATATATTTT. As protein: CASSQDGTGSGNTIYF.

This chain links TRBV6-5 with TRBJ1-2; D unclear. The V gene lost 6 bases and the J gene lost 1 base, with 12 bases spanning the gap. The CDR3 totals 14 residues. Germline lookup yields CDR1 MNHEY and CDR2 SVGAGI. The CDR3 sequence is CASRKEGVNYGYTF. Written as DNA, the CDR3 is TGTGCCAGCAGGAAGGAGGGTGTTAACTATGGCTACACCTTC.

This clone showed up just a few times. The V gene is TRBV7-2, the J gene TRBJ2-7; D is unclear. Germline CDR1 reads SGHTA; CDR2 reads FQGNSA. There are 12 residues in the CDR3. Trimming took off 5 bases at V and 4 bases at J, with 9 bases between the two ends. CDR3 sequence reads: CASSLNIYEQYF. For the CDR3, the DNA is TGTGCCAGCAGCCTTAATATATACGAGCAGTACTTC. The whole variable domain, filled in from reference TRBV7-2 and TRBJ2-7, reads GAGVSQSPSNKVTEKGKDVELRCDPISGHTALYWYRQSLGQGLEFLIYFQGNSAPDKSGLPSDRFSAERTGGSVSTLTIQRTQQEDSAVYLCASSLNIYEQYFGPGTRLTVT.

This sequence joins TRBV3-1 (or the pseudogene TRBV3-2) and TRBJ1-3; no clear D. V shed 4 bases and J shed 0 bases, with 7 bases lying between them. The germline gives CDR1 LGHDT, CDR2 YNNKEL (reference sequence). This CDR3 has 14 residues. In nucleotides, the CDR3 is TGTGCCAGCAGCCGACTGGGCTCTGGAAACACCATATATTTT. It translates to CASSRLGSGNTIYF.

The chain combines TRBV4-1 with TRBJ2-5; weak D call: TRBD2 (5 bases). CDR1 is MGHRA and CDR2 is YSYEKL in the germline V gene. Trimming took 1 base from V and 2 from J, leaving 8 bases between them. The CDR3 is 14 residues long. The CDR3 nucleotides are TGCGCCAGCAGCCAAGGCGGGTTGCAAGAGACCCAGTACTTC. This codes for CASSQGGLQETQYF.

This clone was seen a handful of times. The chain links TRBV9 to TRBJ2-2, with D possibly TRBD1 on 6 matching bases. CDR3 length: 16 residues. Per the germline V gene, CDR1 is SGDLS and CDR2 is YYNGEE. V was pared by 2 bases and J by 0 bases, with 11 bases between. CDR3 loop: CASSVSGDANTGELFF. The CDR3 DNA reads TGTGCCAGCAGCGTTTCAGGGGATGCGAACACCGGGGAGCTGTTTTTT.

The V gene is TRBV7-2, the J gene TRBJ2-2; 11 bases match TRBD2. The V gene end was trimmed by 4 bases and the J gene end by 0 bases; junction bases not matched to a gene: 1. CDR1 is SGHTA and CDR2 is FQGNSA in the germline V gene. This CDR3 is 16 amino acids long. The CDR3 spells CASSSSGGTNTGELFF. The CDR3 nucleotides read TGTGCCAGCAGCTCTAGCGGGGGGACGAACACCGGGGAGCTGTTTTTT.

The genes are TRBV4-1 and TRBJ1-2; 9 bases fit TRBD1. CDR3 length equals 16 residues. V shed 6 bases and J 2 bases; nucleotides not matched to a gene: 10. Germline V gene sequence: CDR1 MGHRA, CDR2 YSYEKL. This CDR3 reads CASRRVLQGANYGYTF. DNA of the CDR3: TGCGCCAGCAGACGGGTCTTACAGGGGGCAAACTATGGCTACACCTTC.

The chain recombines TRBV19 with TRBJ1-5, with D uncertain. Germline V CDR1 and CDR2: LNHDA, SQIVND (reference sequence). The CDR3 consists of 16 residues. Trimming removed 7 bases at V and 5 bases at J, with 21 bases between. The CDR3 nucleotides read TGTGCCAGTACCCCGGAGCGGGGTCGGGCCGATCAGCCCCAGCATTTT. Amino acid sequence: CASTPERGRADQPQHF.